The source of this T cell receptor (beta chain) is a study of cytomegalovirus exposure and HLA in healthy donors. This CDR3 is 14 amino acids long. The junction had 8 bases not matched to a gene; V was cut back by 4 bases and J by 6 bases. CDR1 is MDHEN, CDR2 SYDVKM, per germline. The PCR used 60 Vbeta and 13 Jbeta primers. Profiling relied on immunoSEQ multiplex PCR, and the TCRdb table lists in-frame clones only, not all of them. The sample consists of about 130,000 clones, about 78% of them appearing once. This sequence originates from a man aged 25-45 years in good health and CMV-seronegative. The source material was PBMCs. The chain links TRBV28 to TRBJ2-7, with 8 bases lining up with TRBD1. The CDR3 sequence: CASSSQGAVSEQYF. DNA of the CDR3: TGTGCCAGCAGTTCTCAGGGGGCGGTATCCGAGCAGTACTTC.